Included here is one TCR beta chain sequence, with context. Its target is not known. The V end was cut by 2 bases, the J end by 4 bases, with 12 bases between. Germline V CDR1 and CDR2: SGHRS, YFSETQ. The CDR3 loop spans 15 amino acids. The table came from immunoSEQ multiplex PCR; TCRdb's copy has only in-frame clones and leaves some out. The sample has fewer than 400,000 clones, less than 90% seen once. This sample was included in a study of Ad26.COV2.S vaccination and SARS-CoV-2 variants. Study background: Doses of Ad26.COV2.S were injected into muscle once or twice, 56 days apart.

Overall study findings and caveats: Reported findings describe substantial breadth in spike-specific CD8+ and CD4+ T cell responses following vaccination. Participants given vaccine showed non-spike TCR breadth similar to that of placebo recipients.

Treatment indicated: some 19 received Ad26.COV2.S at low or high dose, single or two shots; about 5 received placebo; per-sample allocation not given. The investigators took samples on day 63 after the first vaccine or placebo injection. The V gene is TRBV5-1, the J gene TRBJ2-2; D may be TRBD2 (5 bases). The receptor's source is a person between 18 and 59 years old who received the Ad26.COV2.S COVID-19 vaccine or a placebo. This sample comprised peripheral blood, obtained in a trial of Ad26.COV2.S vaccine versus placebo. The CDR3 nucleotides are TGCGCCAGCAGCTTTGAACTAGTCTCCACCGGGGAGCTGTTTTTT. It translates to CASSFELVSTGELFF.